A selection of T cell receptor beta chains follows, all from one sample in a study of graft-versus-host responses after intestinal transplantation. The table came from immunoSEQ multiplex PCR; TCRdb's copy has only in-frame clones and leaves some out. The data show around 23,000 clones, with approximately 93% seen just once and less than 0.55% held by the top ten. The material was PBMCs, obtained 18 days after transplant. The receptors originated from a human patient who received an intestinal transplant, so some T cells may come from the graft donor. CDR3s include the opening cysteine and the closing phenylalanine or tryptophan. D genes are given only for firm matches. Expanded clones are given a class, and other clones once, few, many or no size at all.

d_call	v_call	clone_size	j_call	cdr3_nt	cdr3_aa
.	TRBV19	.	TRBJ2-1	TGTGCCAGTAGTATGACGAATGAGCAGTTCTTC	CASSMTNEQFF
TRBD1	TRBV19	few	TRBJ1-4	TGTGCCAGTAGTACCCCGGACAGGCCCTATAATGAAAAACTGTTTTTT	CASSTPDRPYNEKLFF
TRBD1	TRBV4-1	.	TRBJ2-7	TGCGCCAGCAGCCAAATGGTTACCGGGACAGGGTACCACGAGCAGTACTTC	CASSQMVTGTGYHEQYF
.	TRBV10-3	.	TRBJ1-1	TGTGCCATCAGTGATGCCCTATCGGGGGCTGAAGCTTTCTTT	CAISDALSGAEAFF
.	TRBV7-9	.	TRBJ2-7	TGTGCCAGCAGCTTAGCGGTGGCCGACATAACAGGTGCCTACGAGCAGTACTTC	CASSLAVADITGAYEQYF
.	TRBV4-2	.	TRBJ2-2	TGTGCCAGCAGCCAAGAGGCAGGGGAGCCCGGGGAGCTGTTTTTT	CASSQEAGEPGELFF
.	TRBV9	.	TRBJ1-2	TGTGCCAGCAGCGTAGCAGAGAACTATGGCTACACCTTC	CASSVAENYGYTF
TRBD1	TRBV6-5	.	TRBJ2-5	TGTGCCACCAAAGAGACAGGGGTCTTGGAGACCCAGTACTTC	CATKETGVLETQYF
.	TRBV6-5	.	TRBJ2-1	TGTGCCAGCAGCCGTGAGGGCCATGAGCAGTTCTTC	CASSREGHEQFF
.	TRBV11-2	.	TRBJ2-1	TGTGCCAGCAGCTCTACACCGGGAGAAATTTACAATGAGCAGTTCTTC	CASSSTPGEIYNEQFF
.	TRBV11-2	.	TRBJ1-5	TGTGCCAGCAGCTTAGAAGGGGGGAGCAATCAGCCCCAGCATTTT	CASSLEGGSNQPQHF
TRBD1	TRBV18	once	TRBJ2-7	TGTGCCAGCTCACAATCTACAGGGGGCGGTTACGAGCAGTACTTC	CASSQSTGGGYEQYF
.	TRBV27	.	TRBJ1-2	TGTCCCCGTTACTGTAACTATGGCTACACCTTC	CPRYCNYGYTF
.	TRBV29-1	once	TRBJ2-7	TGCAGCGTCCGGGGCGGGTACTACGAGCAGTACTTC	CSVRGGYYEQYF
TRBD2	TRBV6-5	.	TRBJ2-1	TGTGCCAGCAAGCCGGGACTAGCGGGGGACAATGAGCAGTTCTTC	CASKPGLAGDNEQFF
.	TRBV7-9	.	TRBJ2-3	TGTGCCAGCAGCTTAGTTTCCAAACAGGGAATCTGGACGCAGTATTTT	CASSLVSKQGIWTQYF
.	TRBV7-9	.	TRBJ1-4	TGTGCCAGCAGCCCCGGGAGGGGGGGAGCTAATGAAAAACTGTTTTTT	CASSPGRGGANEKLFF
.	TRBV2	.	TRBJ2-7	TGTGCCAGCAGTGGCCAGTTCTACGAGCAGTACTTC	CASSGQFYEQYF
.	TRBV4-1	.	TRBJ2-2	TGCGCCAGCAGCCTCGAACGGGTGCAGAACACCGGGGAGCTGTTTTTT	CASSLERVQNTGELFF
TRBD1	TRBV10-3	.	TRBJ1-2	TGTGCCATCAGTGAGGGGACAGGTAACTATGGCTACACCTTC	CAISEGTGNYGYTF
.	TRBV4-1	.	TRBJ2-5	TGCGCCAGCAGCCAAGTGGGGGGCGCGGGGGAGACCCAGTACTTC	CASSQVGGAGETQYF
.	TRBV27	.	TRBJ2-3	TGTGCCAGCAGTTTGTCAGGAGCTATACCTAGCACAGATACGCAGTATTTT	CASSLSGAIPSTDTQYF
.	TRBV7-9	.	TRBJ2-7	TGTGCCAGCAGTCAAGTTCGGGACACCTACGAGCAGTACTTC	CASSQVRDTYEQYF
.	TRBV11-3	.	TRBJ2-7	TGTGCCAGCAGCCGAGAACAGTTCTACGAGCAGTACTTC	CASSREQFYEQYF
.	TRBV7-9	.	TRBJ2-7	TGTGCCAGCAGCTCGACAGGTCCCTACTACGAGCAGTACTTC	CASSSTGPYYEQYF
.	TRBV9	.	TRBJ1-1	TGTGCCAGCAGCGCCCGGTCGGACACTGAAGCTTTCTTT	CASSARSDTEAFF
TRBD2	TRBV7-3	.	TRBJ2-2	TGTGCCAGCAGCTTGCCGGGACTAGCGGACATTACCACCGGGGAGCTGTTTTTT	CASSLPGLADITTGELFF
.	TRBV27	.	TRBJ1-1	TGTGCCAGCAGTTCCGCGGGGAGCACTGAAGCTTTCTTT	CASSSAGSTEAFF
.	TRBV7-8	.	TRBJ1-2	TGTGCCAGCAGCAAGGAAGTCCGGTATGCTGGCTACACCTTC	CASSKEVRYAGYTF
.	TRBV5-1	.	TRBJ1-1	TGCGCCAGCAGCTTGGCACGGGATACTGAAGCTTTCTTT	CASSLARDTEAFF
.	TRBV10-3	.	TRBJ2-7	TGTGCCATTTCGGACAGTCTGATTCCCTACGAGCAGTACTTC	CAISDSLIPYEQYF
.	TRBV5-1	.	TRBJ2-7	TGCGCCAGCAGCTTGTCCCAGGGGCACTACGAGCAGTACTTC	CASSLSQGHYEQYF
.	TRBV5-1	.	TRBJ2-1	TGCGCCAGCAGAACCTGGGGGGATGAGCAGTTCTTC	CASRTWGDEQFF
TRBD1	TRBV6-1	.	TRBJ2-7	TGTGCCAGCAGTGAAGCGCCCGGGACAGGGGGGAACTACGAGCAGTACTTC	CASSEAPGTGGNYEQYF
TRBD1	TRBV5-4	.	TRBJ1-1	TGTGCCAGCAGCGGGGGGACCGACAGGGGGCCTGGTGGAGCTTTCTTT	CASSGGTDRGPGGAFF
.	TRBV7-9	.	TRBJ1-2	TGTGCCATCCAGTCCTATGGCTACACCTTC	CAIQSYGYTF
.	TRBV7-9	.	TRBJ1-2	TGTGCCAGCAGCTTAGTTATGGGACCGACCTATGGCTACACCTTC	CASSLVMGPTYGYTF
TRBD2	TRBV7-8	.	TRBJ2-5	TGTGCCAGCAGCCCCGGGGGGTCGGGAGAGACCCAGTACTTC	CASSPGGSGETQYF
TRBD2	TRBV7-6	.	TRBJ2-2	TGTGCCAGCAGCCCCCCCAGCGGGTTTGGTTTCGGACTAGGGACTATCGGGGAGCTGTTTTTT	CASSPPSGFGFGLGTIGELFF
.	TRBV27	.	TRBJ2-7	TGTGCCAGCAGTATCGGGCGGGTTGGCGAGCAGTACTTC	CASSIGRVGEQYF
.	TRBV14	.	TRBJ2-1	TGTGCCAGCAGCCAAGAGACCGCCGCCCGGTGGCCAGGAGGAAGTTACAATGAGCAGTTCTTC	CASSQETAARWPGGSYNEQFF
TRBD2	TRBV7-8	.	TRBJ2-1	TGTGCCAGCAGACCCCCGGTAGCGGGGGCTTACAATGAGCAGTTCTTC	CASRPPVAGAYNEQFF
.	TRBV6-5	.	TRBJ1-1	TGTGCCAGCAGACCTCTTATGAACACTGAAGCTTTCTTT	CASRPLMNTEAFF
TRBD1	TRBV9	.	TRBJ1-3	TGTGCCAGCAGCGTCGGACAGGGCGACCTAGGAAACACCATATATTTT	CASSVGQGDLGNTIYF
TRBD1	TRBV7-9	once	TRBJ1-3	TGTGCCAGCAGCTTACCCCAACTGACAGGGAGGTCTGGAAACACCATATATTTT	CASSLPQLTGRSGNTIYF
.	TRBV5-1	.	TRBJ2-5	TGCGCCAGCAGAGTCGGAGACCAAGAGACCCAGTACTTC	CASRVGDQETQYF
.	TRBV11-2	once	TRBJ1-2	TGTGCCAGCAGGCGGGTGGGTGGCAGAGCTAACTATGGCTACACCTTC	CASRRVGGRANYGYTF
TRBD1	TRBV7-9	.	TRBJ2-7	TGTGCCAGCAGCTCTACAGGGGGTGAGCAGTACTTC	CASSSTGGEQYF
.	TRBV4-2	.	TRBJ2-7	TGTGCCAGCAGCCAAGAGTTCCTCGGGTCCTACGAGCAGTACTTC	CASSQEFLGSYEQYF
.	TRBV10-1	.	TRBJ2-5	TGCGCCGGCGGACAGCATAAAGAGACCCAGTACTTC	CAGGQHKETQYF
TRBD1	TRBV11-2	.	TRBJ1-2	TGTGCCAGCAGCTCTACAGGGGACTATGGCTACACCTTC	CASSSTGDYGYTF